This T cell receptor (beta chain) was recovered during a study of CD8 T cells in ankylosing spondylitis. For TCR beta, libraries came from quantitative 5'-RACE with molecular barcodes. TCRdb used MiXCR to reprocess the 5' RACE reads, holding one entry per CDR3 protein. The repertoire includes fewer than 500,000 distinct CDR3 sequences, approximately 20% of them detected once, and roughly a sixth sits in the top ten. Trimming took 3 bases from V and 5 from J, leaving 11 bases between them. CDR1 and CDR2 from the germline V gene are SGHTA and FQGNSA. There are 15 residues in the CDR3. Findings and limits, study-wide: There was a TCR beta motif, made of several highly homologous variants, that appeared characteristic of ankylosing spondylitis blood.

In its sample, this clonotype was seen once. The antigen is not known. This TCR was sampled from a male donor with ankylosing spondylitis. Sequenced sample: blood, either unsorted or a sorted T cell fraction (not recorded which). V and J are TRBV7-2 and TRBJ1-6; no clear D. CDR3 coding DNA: TGTGCCAGCAGCTTTGGGGTCAGCCATAATTCACCCCTCCACTTT. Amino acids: CASSFGVSHNSPLHF.